This TCR beta chain was recorded in a study of shared clonotypes between healthy human individuals. Study-level background: Used for every donor were three CD4 naive, three CD4 memory, two CD8 naive and one CD8 memory plate.

The authors' processing: ImmunoSEQ sequences covered only the junction and lacked quality scores; filtering therefore differed. Sequenced by immunoSEQ multiplex PCR; TCRdb stores in-frame clones only, minus some. V and J calls and clone size are copied from that table; D and trimming were computed from the DNA. The sample has around 510,000 clones; around 96% are singletons. General study findings and limits: On the whole, naive subsets had larger estimated richness than memory subsets had.

V was cut by 3 bases and J by 8 bases, with 16 bases left in between. CDR3 size: 14 residues. The germline V gene has CDR1 MDHEN and CDR2 SYDVKM. Comments on this clone: Its target is unknown.

Splitting of CD4+ cells produced CD45RA+ naive and CD45RA-negative memory subsets. The sample taken for sequencing was naive CD4+ T cells sorted from blood. Subset here: CD45RA+ positively selected. The chain joins TRBV28 to TRBJ1-2; D call uncertain. This TCR was recovered from a woman in her 30s in good health. CDR3 bases: TGTGCCAGCAGTTTGGCAGGAGGGCATTACGGCTACACCTTC. Translating gives CASSLAGGHYGYTF.